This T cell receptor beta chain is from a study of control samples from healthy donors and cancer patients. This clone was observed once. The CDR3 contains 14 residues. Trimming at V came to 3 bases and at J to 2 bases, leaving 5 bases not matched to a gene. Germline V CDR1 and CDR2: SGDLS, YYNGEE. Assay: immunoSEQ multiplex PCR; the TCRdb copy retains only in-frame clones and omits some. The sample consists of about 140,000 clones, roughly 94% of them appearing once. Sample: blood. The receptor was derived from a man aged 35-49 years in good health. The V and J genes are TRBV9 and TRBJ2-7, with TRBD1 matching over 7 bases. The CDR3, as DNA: TGTGCCAGCAGCGGACAGGGTCGTCCCTACGAGCAGTACTTC. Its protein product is CASSGQGRPYEQYF. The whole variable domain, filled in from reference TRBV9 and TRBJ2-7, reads DSGVTQTPKHLITATGQRVTLRCSPRSGDLSVYWYQQSLDQGLQFLIQYYNGEERAKGNILERFSAQQFPDLHSELNLSSLELGDSALYFCASSGQGRPYEQYFGPGTRLTVT.